The 6 T cell receptor beta chains below were found in one sample sequenced in a study of blood T cell repertoires in COVID-19. Profiling relied on immunoSEQ multiplex PCR, and the TCRdb table lists in-frame clones only, not all of them. The sample holds about 130,000 clones, over 75% seen once. The sample was peripheral blood. These TCRs come from a man aged 55 to 70 with acute or convalescent COVID-19.

This clone came up once. The rearrangement uses TRBV29-1 and TRBJ1-2, with 8 nucleotides matching TRBD1. Looked up from germline, CDR1 is SQVTM and CDR2 is ANQGSEA. The CDR3 is 16 amino acids. V shed 1 base and J 2 bases; nucleotides not matched to a gene: 9. The CDR3 protein is CSVEGTGRTLNYGYTF. CDR3 in DNA: TGCAGCGTTGAAGGGACAGGGAGAACACTGAACTATGGCTACACCTTC.

Only a few counts were recorded for this clone. The chain recombines TRBV19 with TRBJ2-5; D unresolved. The germline V gene encodes CDR1 LNHDA and CDR2 SQIVND (reference sequence). The CDR3 loop spans 12 amino acids. V lost 6 bases and J 1 base, leaving 6 bases between the germline ends. The CDR3 loop is CASSPGQETQYF. CDR3 sequence (DNA): TGTGCCAGTAGCCCCGGCCAAGAGACCCAGTACTTC.

This sequence joins TRBV15 and TRBJ2-3; tentative D call: TRBD2 (6 bases). This CDR3 is 18 amino acids long. V lost 2 bases and J 2 bases, leaving 20 bases between the germline ends. Germline V gene data show CDR1 as LNHNV and CDR2 as YYDKDF (reference sequence). CDR3 in amino acids: CATSRPTTEGTYTDTQYF. The CDR3 bases are TGTGCCACCAGCAGACCCACTACGGAGGGGACCTACACAGATACGCAGTATTTT.

CDR3 sequence reads: CASSLARGATDTQYF. DNA for the CDR3: TGCGCCAGCAGCTTGGCCCGGGGGGCCACAGATACGCAGTATTTT. J is TRBJ2-3 and V is TRBV5-1, with D tentatively TRBD2 (7 bases). This CDR3 has 15 residues. Germline loops: CDR1 SGHRS, CDR2 YFSETQ. Trimming left V 0 bases short and J 2 bases short, with 10 bases between. Drawing the rest from reference TRBV5-1 and TRBJ2-3, the complete variable domain is KAGVTQTPRYLIKTRGQQVTLSCSPISGHRSVSWYQQTPGQGLQFLFEYFSETQRNKGNFPGRFSGRQFSNSRSEMNVSTLELGDSALYLCASSLARGATDTQYFGPGTRLTVL.

DNA of the CDR3: TGTGCCAGCAGCTTAGGCGGGGGATCCAACTATGGCTACACCTTC. This sequence encodes CASSLGGGSNYGYTF. The chain employs TRBV7-3 and TRBJ1-2; TRBD1 is a possible D gene (5 bases). V was trimmed by 2 bases and J by 2 bases, leaving 12 bases between them. Germline loops: CDR1 SGHTA, CDR2 FQGTGA. This CDR3 spans 15 amino acids.

This chain uses TRBV28 with TRBJ2-1; D may be TRBD1 (6 bases). The CDR3 loop spans 16 amino acids. V was pared by 4 bases and J by 2 bases, with 15 bases between. CDR1 is MDHEN, CDR2 SYDVKM, per germline. The CDR3 DNA is TGTGCCAGCAGTTCTCTAGAGGGGGTTCCCTACAATGAGCAGTTCTTC. Translated: CASSSLEGVPYNEQFF.